This T cell receptor beta chain was identified in a study of cytomegalovirus exposure and HLA in healthy donors (dated by TCRdb to between 2016 and 2019). Some background on the complete study: In an earlier analysis of fewer than 750 of the donors, 276 Gb of sequence data and roughly 100 million unique TCR beta sequences from about 179 million T cells were reported. Approximately 310 gigabases of sequencing data and around 80 million unique TCR sequences made up an early release that covered approximately 650 HLA-typed donors. Among the roughly 400 genotyped donors, around 81% belonged to the genetic ancestry cluster associated with self-reported Caucasian donors. The aim of the study was to test whether cataloging public T cell receptors could identify signatures of past pathogen exposure. The T cell repertoires of 666 subjects were profiled by immunosequencing and related to cytomegalovirus serostatus. A separate validation cohort of 100 to 150 different subjects was used in addition to the roughly 640-subject first cohort. The study combined high-throughput TCR immunosequencing, statistical association of individual TCRs with disease status, and machine learning to predict cytomegalovirus infection status. To study patterns of TCR occurrence, a later analysis re-analyzed previously published TCR beta repertoires from 666 donors and added high-resolution HLA genotyping. The later analysis used no new phenotypic data to find candidate immune exposures, relying instead on TCR beta sequences and their occurrence across donors. In an earlier analysis of roughly 540 of the donors, high-throughput TCR beta sequencing was used to judge whether each TCR beta V gene segment behaved as functional or pseudogenic. Donor age, sex, ethnicity and CMV serostatus were compiled alongside the repertoire data. In a later genetic analysis, genome-wide SNP genotypes for about three fifths of the roughly 670 donors were used, and that subset was treated as a discovery cohort. All discovery cohort repertoires had been generated using a single sequencing platform. HLA typing covered class I and class II loci at four-digit resolution. The number of donors typed differed by locus, with 629-630 for A, B, C, DRB1 and DQB1, more than 500 for DQA1, approximately 570 for DPA1, and around 460 for DPB1. Roughly five DR-DQ haplotypes were treated as single units for association and clustering because of strong linkage in the cohort. Across some 400 genotyped donors of the cohort, an average of approximately 200,000 unique TCR beta nucleotide sequences per donor were sequenced, and approximately 17% of those sequences were non-productive.

Receptors were amplified or captured by the immunoSEQ multiplex PCR assay. A mixture of 60 forward primers for TCR Vbeta segments and 13 reverse primers for TCR Jbeta segments was used in the multiplex PCR. The CDR3 region of rearranged TCR beta genes was amplified from genomic DNA with a multiplex PCR assay. Amplified TCR beta libraries were sequenced as 87-base-pair reads on the Illumina HiSeq System. Per the source publication's procedure: A later analysis counted around 72 million unique TCR beta chains across the roughly 700 repertoires, and about 10 million of these chains were shared by at least two donors. Raw reads were error-corrected and collapsed into unique sequences with a nearest-neighbor algorithm that merged closely related sequences to remove PCR and sequencing errors. Alignment of CDR3 sequences to IMGT reference sequences was used to assign V, D and J gene segments. For a sequence to be retained, a match of at least six nucleotides was required to both a V gene segment and a J gene segment. Rearrangements were classified as productive when the CDR3 lacked stop codons and remained in frame with V and J, and all other rearrangements were classified as non-productive. Following IMGT convention, CDR3 was defined as the stretch from the second conserved V-encoded cysteine up to the conserved J-encoded phenylalanine. Sequences without an unambiguous match to a single V gene segment were excluded from the earlier analysis of about 630 of the donors. An earlier analysis of 550 to 650 of the donors classified V segments as functional when productive rearrangements were above 56.7% and as segregating when the standard deviation between donors was above 5%. A statistical classification framework was built for diagnosing cytomegalovirus status from the catalog of TCR beta chain sequences. In a later analysis, V and J genes were assigned by comparing TCR nucleotide sequences against IMGT/GENE-DB human TR gene sequences. In a later analysis, CDR3 sequences and most-parsimonious VDJ recombination scenarios were assigned using the TCRdist pipeline. A later analysis defined each TCR beta chain by its CDR3 amino acid sequence plus V-gene family, and excluded reads lacking a unique V-gene family. In a later analysis, some 600 highly shared, low-generation-probability nucleotide sequences were removed to address suspected cross-contamination and a sequencing artifact. A later analysis calculated a clonal expansion index for each public chain from normalized within-repertoire ranks of inferred template counts. In a later analysis, generation probabilities were computed using a VDJ recombination model fitted to out-of-frame rearrangements, and the results were checked against IGoR. In a later analysis, TCR-TCR, TCR-HLA and TCR-CMV co-occurrence was scored with hypergeometric tests, and a repertoire-size bias correction was applied to TCR pairs. False discovery rates were estimated in a later analysis by permuting HLA or CMV assignments 20 times. A later analysis grouped co-occurring TCRs with DBSCAN, adding TCRdist sequence similarity when clustering within HLA-allele-positive subsets. Repertoires with fewer than 30,000 or more than 120,000 public chains were left out of co-occurrence clustering, as were several repertoires with anomalous nucleotide sharing. This is the immuneACCESS table as TCRdb keeps it, with only in-frame sequences that have V and J called. A part of the clones is gone; compared with another copy, unresolved V genes explain less than half, and the rest is unexplained. V and J calls and clone size come straight from that table; D and trimming were deduced from the DNA. Here the sample has roughly 120,000 clones; over 75% occur a single time. Around 4% of the sample goes to the ten largest clones.

On this clone: It lacks a known antigen. There are no base qualities to consult, and no much larger clone falls within one base.

The cohort was made up of roughly 670 healthy bone marrow donors. At the time of sampling, all cohort members were nominally healthy, though unrecorded immune exposures were likely present. CMV serostatus was recorded as positive for almost 300 and negative for about 55% of the roughly 670 cohort members, whereas no CMV serostatus was recorded for the donor in question. A peripheral blood sample was provided by each donor, and peripheral blood mononuclear cells were used for TCR beta sequencing. Genomic DNA extraction from the blood cell samples was performed with the Qiagen DNeasy Blood Extraction Kit. Taken from the germline V gene, the CDR1 and CDR2 loops are KGHSH and LQKENI. Measured from the cysteine to the phenylalanine, the CDR3 is 15 residues long. Only the CDR3 region is kept as DNA, spanning 45 bases read in frame from base 1. V is pared back by 3 bases and J by 5 bases, with 13 bases lying between the germline termini.

Beyond this particular receptor, the publication reports: A cluster of highly shared sequence variants was judged likely to be a technical artifact of the sequencing pipeline. A later genetic analysis reported fewer N-insertions in productive TCRs among donors in an Asian-associated ancestry cluster than the approximately 670-donor mean. A later analysis found that TCR association rates varied across HLA loci, with DRB1 alleles showing the most associated TCRs and HLA-C alleles the fewest. In a later analysis, HLA-associated TCR beta chains were found to be more clonally expanded and to have lower generation probabilities than equally common non-associated chains. In an earlier analysis of some 500 of the donors, most TCR beta V segments were observed in productive rearrangements about 87% or about 30% of the time, broadly matching IMGT annotations. Across donors, most TCR sequences were observed very rarely, whereas some public TCRs were present in many individuals. In the study, 150 to 200 TCR beta chains were listed as associated with cytomegalovirus. Strong co-occurrence of HLA alleles, especially DR and DQ, made assigning TCR associations to individual alleles difficult. Because some donors lacked HLA typing at each locus, the association tests relied only on the typed subset. Linkage disequilibrium might explain the correlated functional status among segregating V segments, but an unknown experimental factor could not be excluded. In a later genetic analysis, a missense DCLRE1C variant was associated with V-gene and J-gene trimming of TCR beta chains, and the association was replicated in an independent cohort. Some IMGT-functional V segments, including TRBV6-2 and TRBV6-3, could not be distinguished by the 87-base-pair reads and were therefore excluded. It was suggested by the authors that the approach could potentially be generalized to other disease states and immunological phenotypes. Because counts were too low, seventeen rarely observed V segments, including chromosome 9 orphons, were excluded from the earlier analysis of 587 of the donors. Most CMV-associated TCR beta chains appeared to be HLA-restricted in a later analysis, and the HLA associations seemed to be driven largely by CMV exposure. For the cohort, immune exposure information was limited to CMV serostatus. In a later analysis, 15,000 to 20,000 TCR beta sequences were associated with specific HLA alleles at a false discovery rate of 0.05. A further reported finding was that TCR beta sequences accurately predicted the HLA-A and HLA-B alleles for most subjects in the first cohort. Three of the identified cytomegalovirus-associated TCR beta chains were confirmed in vitro to be specific for cytomegalovirus antigens. The classifier was reported to diagnose cytomegalovirus status with high specificity and sensitivity in both the original cohort and the validation cohort. According to a later analysis, parvovirus B19, influenza, CMV and Epstein-Barr virus appeared linked to several top co-occurrence clusters. The presence/absence analyses assumed that sequencing depth was roughly uniform across donors, and that assumption may not be true. This cohort had only TCR beta chains sequenced, and the lack of alpha or paired-chain data limited which features could be detected.

The sample taken for sequencing was PBMCs. The sequence was collected from a human donor in good health. Here the chain combines TRBV18 and TRBJ2-2; the D gene cannot be resolved reliably. The CDR3 reads as follows: CASSPAEPLTGELFF. In nucleotide form, the sequence is TGTGCCAGCTCACCCGCGGAGCCCCTTACCGGGGAGCTGTTTTTT.